This TCR beta chain was captured in a study of blood T cell repertoires in COVID-19. About the study: Acute and convalescent COVID-19 samples came from the United States, Italy and Spain. PBMCs, B-cell-depleted T cells, or T cells provided the cDNA or gDNA that made up the material.

Source study methods: Reference gene primer amplification gave nucleated cell count estimates. Here immunoSEQ multiplex PCR was the method, and the copy in TCRdb shows in-frame clones only, minus some. That table supplies the V and J calls and clone size; D and trimming were determined from the DNA. The profile covers 120,000 to 150,000 clones, with around three quarters appearing a single time and around 8.7% taken by the ten largest. The source is a man between 50 and 59 years old with active or convalescent COVID-19. Sequencing used peripheral blood.

The CDR3 nucleotides read TGTGCCAGCAGCTTAACGTCGACTAGCGGACTATACAATGAGCAGTTCTTC. Translation: CASSLTSTSGLYNEQFF. The J gene is TRBJ2-1, the V gene TRBV7-3; 9 bases match TRBD2. The CDR3 loop spans 17 amino acids. Trimming cost V 0 bases and J 4 bases; bases outside gene matches: 7. The germline CDR1 and CDR2 sequences are SGHTA and FQGTGA. Complete variable domain (other parts from reference TRBV7-3 and TRBJ2-1): GAGVSQTPSNKVTEKGKYVELRCDPISGHTALYWYRQSLGQGPEFLIYFQGTGAADDSGLPNDRFFAVRPEGSVSTLKIQRTERGDSAVYLCASSLTSTSGLYNEQFFGPGTRLTVL.